The 24 T cell receptor beta chains reported below all come from one sample, sequenced in a study of T cell changes during pregnancy in multiple sclerosis. TCRdb's table, derived via immunoSEQ multiplex PCR, lists solely in-frame clones and lacks some. This table holds 70,000 to 90,000 clones, 90% to 95% found once. The source was peripheral blood, collected in the first trimester of pregnancy. These receptors were obtained from a female donor with multiple sclerosis, enrolled in a pregnancy study.

V is TRBV9 and J is TRBJ2-2; TRBD2 agrees at 9 bases. The CDR3 runs to 16 residues. J lost 1 base, V lost 2 bases, and 3 bases had no gene match. The germline CDR1 and CDR2 sequences are SGDLS and YYNGEE. The DNA of the CDR3 is TGTGCCAGCAGCGTGACTAGCGGAGTGAACACCGGGGAGCTGTTTTTT. It yields the protein CASSVTSGVNTGELFF.

J is TRBJ1-6 and V is TRBV10-3; 7 nucleotides align to TRBD1. The CDR3 consists of 14 residues. With 6 bases clipped from V and 7 bases from J, the junction kept 6 bases outside the gene matches. Germline CDR1 ENHRY, CDR2 SYGVKD. This chain's CDR3 is CAIRTGTENSPLHF. DNA of the CDR3: TGTGCCATCAGGACAGGGACGGAGAATTCACCCCTCCACTTT.

The V gene is TRBV2, the J gene TRBJ2-1; 14 bases are a match to TRBD2. The CDR3 sequence is 13 residues long. The germline gives CDR1 SNHLY, CDR2 FYNNEI. The ends lost 11 bases at V and 14 bases at J; junction bases unmatched: 11. CDR3 DNA: TGTGCCGGGGGACTAGCGGGAGCATTTATAGAGTTCTTC. Translation: CAGGLAGAFIEFF. Using reference TRBV2 and TRBJ2-1 for the parts outside the CDR3, the full variable domain is EPEVTQTPSHQVTQMGQEVILRCVPISNHLYFYWYRQILGQKVEFLVSFYNNEISEKSEIFDDQFSVERPDGSNFTLKIRSTKLEDSAMYFCAGGLAGAFIEFFGPGTRLTVL.

This chain uses TRBV11-2 with TRBJ2-5; TRBD2 agrees at 15 bases. The length of the CDR3 is 16 residues. Trimming cost V 5 bases and J 7 bases; bases outside gene matches: 8. In germline, CDR1 is SGHAT, CDR2 FQNNGV. The CDR3 region has the DNA TGTGCCAGCAGCCCAGGACTAGCGGGAGGGGGGGGGACCCAGTACTTC. Encoded protein: CASSPGLAGGGGTQYF.

The rearrangement links TRBV9 to TRBJ2-1; a possible D gene is TRBD2 (5 bases). The CDR3 totals 15 residues. CDR1 is SGDLS, CDR2 YYNGEE, per germline. Deletions cut 1 base from V and 6 bases from J, with 14 bases between. The DNA for the CDR3 is TGTGCCAGCAGCGTATCAGGCGGGTTTAGCAATGAGCAGTTCTTC. It specifies CASSVSGGFSNEQFF.

V and J are TRBV5-1 and TRBJ1-2, with D tentatively TRBD1 (6 bases). Germline CDR1 is SGHRS and CDR2 is YFSETQ. The length of the CDR3 is 15 residues. The ends were cut back, 4 bases at V and 6 bases at J, with 19 bases in the middle. In DNA, the CDR3 is TGCGCCAGCAGCAACCGGACAGACCCCGGGGATGGCTACACCTTC. Translation gives CASSNRTDPGDGYTF. The entire variable domain, with the rest obtained from reference TRBV5-1 and TRBJ1-2, is as follows: KAGVTQTPRYLIKTRGQQVTLSCSPISGHRSVSWYQQTPGQGLQFLFEYFSETQRNKGNFPGRFSGRQFSNSRSEMNVSTLELGDSALYLCASSNRTDPGDGYTFGSGTRLTVV.

This clone was detected once. The J gene is TRBJ1-2, the V gene TRBV18; unclear D gene. Looked up from germline, CDR1 is KGHSH and CDR2 is LQKENI. Trimming removed 1 base from V and 8 bases from J, with 11 bases in between. This CDR3 spans 13 amino acids. Here the CDR3 reads CASSPRELGGYTF. Written as DNA, the CDR3 is TGTGCCAGCTCACCACGGGAGTTGGGGGGCTACACCTTC.

The rearrangement links TRBV28 to TRBJ2-7; TRBD2 is a possible D gene (5 bases). There are 13 residues in the CDR3. Trimming left V 6 bases short and J 3 bases short, with 12 bases between. Germline V lookup: CDR1 MDHEN, CDR2 SYDVKM. CDR3 bases: TGTGCCAGCAGCCAGAGCGGCAGCTACGAGCAGTACTTC. Protein: CASSQSGSYEQYF. The whole variable domain, remainder taken from reference TRBV28 and TRBJ2-7, is DVKVTQSSRYLVKRTGEKVFLECVQDMDHENMFWYRQDPGLGLRLIYFSYDVKMKEKGDIPEGYSVSREKKERFSLILESASTNQTSMYLCASSQSGSYEQYFGPGTRLTVT.

The gene calls are TRBV15 and TRBJ2-5; possibly TRBD1 for D (5 bases). The length of the CDR3 is 13 residues. Trimming removed 4 bases from V and 5 bases from J, with 11 bases in between. Looked up from germline, CDR1 is LNHNV and CDR2 is YYDKDF (reference sequence). The chain's CDR3 is CATSKQVGETQYF. The CDR3 DNA reads as TGTGCCACCAGCAAACAGGTTGGCGAGACCCAGTACTTC.

The chain recombines TRBV7-6 with TRBJ2-2; 9 nucleotides agree with TRBD1. The CDR3 is 15 residues long. The V segment lost 3 bases and the J segment 4 bases; nucleotides outside the gene matches: 3. Per the germline V gene, CDR1 is SGHVS and CDR2 is FNYEAQ. CDR3 DNA: TGTGCCAGCAGCTTGTGGACAGGGGTCACCGGGGAGCTGTTTTTT. Its translation is CASSLWTGVTGELFF.

The rearrangement joins TRBV6-1 to TRBJ2-3; 14 positions agree with TRBD2. The germline V gene has CDR1 MNHNS and CDR2 SASEGT. CDR3 length: 19 amino acids. Losses at the gene ends were 4 bases for V and 0 bases for J; bases not matched to a gene: 9. CDR3 bases: TGTGCCAGCAGTGCCCTGACTAGCGGGAGGGCAATGAGCACAGATACGCAGTATTTT. This gives the protein CASSALTSGRAMSTDTQYF.

This chain joins TRBV10-2 and TRBJ1-1; 7 nucleotides align to TRBD1. The germline V gene has CDR1 WSHSY and CDR2 SAAADI. V was pared by 5 bases and J by 1 base, with 4 bases of the junction left unmatched. The length of the CDR3 is 14 residues. The CDR3 is CASSTGAPNTEAFF. CDR3 nucleotides: TGCGCCAGCAGTACAGGGGCACCGAACACTGAAGCTTTCTTT.

The chain is built from TRBV18 and TRBJ1-3, with a possible D match to TRBD1 (6 bases). Trimming took off 4 bases at V and 9 bases at J, with 16 bases between the two ends. This CDR3 spans 14 amino acids. CDR1 and CDR2 from the germline V gene are KGHSH and LQKENI. The CDR3 is CASSQGQSKGTIYF. In nucleotides, the CDR3 is TGTGCCAGCTCACAAGGACAGTCTAAGGGCACCATATATTTT.

The genes are TRBV7-9 and TRBJ2-2; D is unclear. Germline V gene lookup returns CDR1 SEHNR and CDR2 FQNEAQ (reference sequence). The CDR3 has 16 amino acids. V was cut by 5 bases and J by 7 bases, with 20 bases left in between. CDR3 nucleotides: TGTGCCAGCAGCACACTTCTCCCTAGTGTGGTCGGGGAGCTGTTTTTT. Translating gives CASSTLLPSVVGELFF.

The chain has TRBV14 and TRBJ2-1; weak D call: TRBD2 (6 bases). Germline values: CDR1 SGHDN, CDR2 FVKESK. The CDR3 extends over 17 amino acids. Trimming removed 2 bases from V and 9 bases from J, with 23 bases in between. The CDR3 nucleotides are TGTGCCAGCAGCCAATTGGGCGGGGCCCAGGACTGGGGTGAGCAGTTCTTC. This sequence encodes CASSQLGGAQDWGEQFF.

This clone is termed medium-sized (0.01 to 0.1%). The gene calls are TRBV14 and TRBJ1-6; D is uncertain. The V and J ends lost 0 bases and 6 bases respectively, with 9 bases between them. Per the germline V gene, CDR1 is SGHDN and CDR2 is FVKESK. The CDR3 extends over 15 amino acids. CDR3 in amino acids: CASSQDNLFNSPLHF. As DNA, the CDR3 is TGTGCCAGCAGCCAAGATAACTTATTTAATTCACCCCTCCACTTT.

This clone was observed a few times. The V and J genes are TRBV7-3 and TRBJ1-1; D is unclear. CDR3 size: 13 residues. CDR1 and CDR2 (germline): SGHTA, FQGTGA. Trimming cost V 0 bases and J 5 bases, with 7 bases left between them. DNA of the CDR3: TGTGCCAGCAGCTTAACCTCGAGGACTGAAGCTTTCTTT. It translates to CASSLTSRTEAFF.

In its sample, this clone was seen once. The germline gene is not matched at one end of the junction; a read error may be the cause. This sequence joins TRBV9 and TRBJ2-4; 8 bases agree with TRBD2. Germline CDR1 SGDLS, CDR2 YYNGEE. The CDR3 loop spans 15 amino acids. The CDR3 region is CASSVSAGAQNIQYF. The CDR3 coding sequence is TGTGCCAGCAGCGTATCAGCGGGAGCCCAAAACATTCAGTACTTC.

The V and J genes are TRBV6-6 and TRBJ1-5, with a weak D call TRBD1 (5 bases). Trimming left V 3 bases short and J 7 bases short, with 16 bases between. The CDR3 extends over 15 amino acids. The germline V gene encodes CDR1 MNHNY and CDR2 SVGAGI (reference sequence). The CDR3 bases are TGTGCCAGCAGTTATCTCGGGCAGGGAGGCCAGCCCCAGCATTTT. It codes for CASSYLGQGGQPQHF.

CDR3 sequence: CASSLGGYNQPQHF. The CDR3, as DNA: TGTGCCAGCAGCTTAGGCGGGTACAATCAGCCCCAGCATTTT. The chain employs TRBV7-2 and TRBJ1-5; no clear D. CDR1 is SGHTA, CDR2 FQGNSA, per germline. V lost 1 base, J lost 3 bases, and 7 bases lay in between. There are 14 residues in the CDR3.

The chain is built from TRBV9 and TRBJ2-1; 10 bases agree with TRBD2. This CDR3 comprises 15 residues. Per germline, CDR1 SGDLS and CDR2 YYNGEE. Trimming removed 3 bases from V and 6 bases from J; junction bases left unmatched: 6. DNA for the CDR3: TGTGCCAGCAGCGGTGGGCTAGCGGGGGTCAATGAGCAGTTCTTC. This translates into CASSGGLAGVNEQFF. The variable domain in full, with the rest retrieved from reference TRBV9 and TRBJ2-1, is DSGVTQTPKHLITATGQRVTLRCSPRSGDLSVYWYQQSLDQGLQFLIQYYNGEERAKGNILERFSAQQFPDLHSELNLSSLELGDSALYFCASSGGLAGVNEQFFGPGTRLTVL.

The chain is built from TRBV7-9 and TRBJ1-1; no clear D. In germline, CDR1 is SEHNR, CDR2 FQNEAQ (reference sequence). This CDR3 is built from 15 residues. Between the trimmed V and J ends, which lost 2 bases and 5 bases, there was a span of 15 bases. Here the CDR3 reads CASSLLESAVTEAFF. The CDR3 nucleotides are TGTGCCAGCAGCTTATTAGAATCCGCGGTTACTGAAGCTTTCTTT.

V and J are TRBV6-6 and TRBJ1-2; 12 bases fit TRBD1. The CDR3 length is 14 residues. The trim removed 10 bases at V and 8 bases at J, leaving 11 bases unmatched. From germline, CDR1 is MNHNY and CDR2 SVGAGI (reference sequence). As DNA, the CDR3 is TGTGCCATATCACCGGGACAGGGGGCGCGGGGCTACACCTTC. Its protein product is CAISPGQGARGYTF.

The V call is TRBV10-3, the J call TRBJ2-3; 8 nucleotides agree with TRBD1. V dropped 11 bases and J dropped 5; count of bases not matched to a gene: 9. The CDR3 length is 13 residues. Looked up from germline, CDR1 is ENHRY and CDR2 is SYGVKD. CDR3 sequence (DNA): TGTGCCGGGTCGACAGGGGCGAAAGATACGCAGTATTTT. Its translation is CAGSTGAKDTQYF.